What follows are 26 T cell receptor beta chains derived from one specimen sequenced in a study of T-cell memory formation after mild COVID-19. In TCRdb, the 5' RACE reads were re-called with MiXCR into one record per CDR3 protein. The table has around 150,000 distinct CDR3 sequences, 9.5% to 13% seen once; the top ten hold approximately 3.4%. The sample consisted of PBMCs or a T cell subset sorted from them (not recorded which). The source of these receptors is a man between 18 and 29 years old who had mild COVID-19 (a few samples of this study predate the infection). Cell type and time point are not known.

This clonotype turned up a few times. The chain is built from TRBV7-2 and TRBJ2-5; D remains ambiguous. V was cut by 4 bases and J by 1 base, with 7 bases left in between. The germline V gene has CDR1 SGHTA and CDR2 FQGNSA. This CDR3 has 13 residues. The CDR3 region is CASSSWGQETQYF. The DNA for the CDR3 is TGTGCCAGCAGCTCGTGGGGCCAAGAGACCCAGTACTTC.

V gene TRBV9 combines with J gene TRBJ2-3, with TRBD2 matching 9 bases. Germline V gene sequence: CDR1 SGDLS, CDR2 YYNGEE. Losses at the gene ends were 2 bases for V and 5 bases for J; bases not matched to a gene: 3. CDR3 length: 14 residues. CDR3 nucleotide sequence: TGTGCCAGCAGCGTTAGCGGGGGTGAAGATACGCAGTATTTT. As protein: CASSVSGGEDTQYF.

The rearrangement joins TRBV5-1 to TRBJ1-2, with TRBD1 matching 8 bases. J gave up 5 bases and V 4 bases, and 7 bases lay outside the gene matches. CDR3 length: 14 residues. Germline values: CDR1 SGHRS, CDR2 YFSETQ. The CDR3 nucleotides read TGCGCCAGCAGCGTCGACAGGGGTTGGTATGGCTACACCTTC. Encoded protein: CASSVDRGWYGYTF.

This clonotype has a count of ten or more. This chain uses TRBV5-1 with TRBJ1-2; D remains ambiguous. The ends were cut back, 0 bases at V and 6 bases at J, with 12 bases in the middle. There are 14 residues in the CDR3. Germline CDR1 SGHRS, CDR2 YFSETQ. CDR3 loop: CASSLERVGNGYTF. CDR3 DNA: TGCGCCAGCAGCTTGGAGCGGGTAGGGAATGGCTACACCTTC.

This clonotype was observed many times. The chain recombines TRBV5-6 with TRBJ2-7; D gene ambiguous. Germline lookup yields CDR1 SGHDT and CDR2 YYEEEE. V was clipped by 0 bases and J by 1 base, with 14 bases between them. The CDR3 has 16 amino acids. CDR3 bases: TGTGCCAGCAGCTTGGCGTACTCTTCGGATTCCTACGAGCAGTACTTC. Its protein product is CASSLAYSSDSYEQYF.

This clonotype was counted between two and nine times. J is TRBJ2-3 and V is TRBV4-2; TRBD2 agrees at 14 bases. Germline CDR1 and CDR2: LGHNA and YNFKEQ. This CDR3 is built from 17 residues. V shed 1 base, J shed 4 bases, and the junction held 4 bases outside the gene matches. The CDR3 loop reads CASSQGGLAGVSDTQYF. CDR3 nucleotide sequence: TGTGCCAGCAGCCAAGGGGGACTAGCGGGGGTTTCAGATACGCAGTATTTT.

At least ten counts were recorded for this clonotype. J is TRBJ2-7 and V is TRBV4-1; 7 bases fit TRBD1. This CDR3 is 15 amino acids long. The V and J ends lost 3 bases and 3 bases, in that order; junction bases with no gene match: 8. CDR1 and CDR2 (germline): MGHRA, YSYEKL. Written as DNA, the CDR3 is TGCGCCAGCAGCCAGCTCAGGGACAGTTTCTACGAGCAGTACTTC. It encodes CASSQLRDSFYEQYF.

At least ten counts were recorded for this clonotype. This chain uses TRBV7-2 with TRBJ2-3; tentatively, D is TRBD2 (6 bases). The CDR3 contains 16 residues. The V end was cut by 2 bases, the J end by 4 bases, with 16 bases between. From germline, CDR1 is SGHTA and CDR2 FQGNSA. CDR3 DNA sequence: TGTGCCAGCAGCTTATCCTGGGGCCGCGGGGCAGATACGCAGTATTTT. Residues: CASSLSWGRGADTQYF. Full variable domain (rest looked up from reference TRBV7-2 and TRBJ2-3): GAGVSQSPSNKVTEKGKDVELRCDPISGHTALYWYRQSLGQGLEFLIYFQGNSAPDKSGLPSDRFSAERTGGSVSTLTIQRTQQEDSAVYLCASSLSWGRGADTQYFGPGTRLTVL.

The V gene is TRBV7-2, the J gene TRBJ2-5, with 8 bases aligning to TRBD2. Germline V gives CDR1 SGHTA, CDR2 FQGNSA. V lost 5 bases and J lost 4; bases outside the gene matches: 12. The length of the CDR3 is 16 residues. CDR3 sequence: CASSRGGLTRTETQYF. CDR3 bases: TGTGCCAGCAGCCGGGGGGGACTAACCAGAACAGAGACCCAGTACTTC.

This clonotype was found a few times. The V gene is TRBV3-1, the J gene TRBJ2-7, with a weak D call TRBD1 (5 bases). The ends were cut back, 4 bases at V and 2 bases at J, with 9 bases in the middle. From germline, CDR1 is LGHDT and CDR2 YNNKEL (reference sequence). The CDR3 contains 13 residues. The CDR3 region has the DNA TGTGCCAGCAGCCCTACAGGTACCTACGAGCAGTACTTC. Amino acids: CASSPTGTYEQYF.

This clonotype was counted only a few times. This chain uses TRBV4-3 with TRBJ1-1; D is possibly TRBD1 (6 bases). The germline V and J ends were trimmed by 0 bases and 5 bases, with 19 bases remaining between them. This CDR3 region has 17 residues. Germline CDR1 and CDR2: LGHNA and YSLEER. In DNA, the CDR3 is TGCGCCAGCAGCCAAGATGCTCGGGGGGGCGCGGGGACTGAAGCTTTCTTT. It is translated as CASSQDARGGAGTEAFF.

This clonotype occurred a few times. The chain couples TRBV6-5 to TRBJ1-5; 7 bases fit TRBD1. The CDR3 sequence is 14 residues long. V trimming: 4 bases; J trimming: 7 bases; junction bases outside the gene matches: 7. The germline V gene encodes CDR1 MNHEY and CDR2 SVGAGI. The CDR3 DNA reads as TGTGCCAGCAGTTGGGATCGGGACAGCCAGCCCCAGCATTTT. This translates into CASSWDRDSQPQHF.

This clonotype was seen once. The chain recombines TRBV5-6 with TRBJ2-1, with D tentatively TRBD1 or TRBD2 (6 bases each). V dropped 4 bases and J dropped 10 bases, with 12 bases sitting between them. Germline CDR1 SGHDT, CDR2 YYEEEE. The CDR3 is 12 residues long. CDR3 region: CASSGGTPEQFF. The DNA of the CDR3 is TGTGCCAGCAGCGGCGGGACACCCGAGCAGTTCTTC. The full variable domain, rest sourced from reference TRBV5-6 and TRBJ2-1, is DAGVTQSPTHLIKTRGQQVTLRCSPKSGHDTVSWYQQALGQGPQFIFQYYEEEERQRGNFPDRFSGHQFPNYSSELNVNALLLGDSALYLCASSGGTPEQFFGPGTRLTVL.

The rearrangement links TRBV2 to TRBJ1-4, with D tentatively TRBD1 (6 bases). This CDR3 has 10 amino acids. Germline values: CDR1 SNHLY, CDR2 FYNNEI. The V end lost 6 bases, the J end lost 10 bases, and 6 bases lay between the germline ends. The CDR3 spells CASSRGKLFF. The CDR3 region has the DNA TGTGCCAGCAGCAGGGGAAAACTGTTTTTT.

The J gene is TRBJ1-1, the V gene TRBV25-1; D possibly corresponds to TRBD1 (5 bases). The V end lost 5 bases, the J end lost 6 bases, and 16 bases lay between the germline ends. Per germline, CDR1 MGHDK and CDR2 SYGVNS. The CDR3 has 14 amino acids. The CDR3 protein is CASSPQGRIPEAFF. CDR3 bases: TGTGCCAGCAGTCCGCAGGGACGGATCCCTGAAGCTTTCTTT.

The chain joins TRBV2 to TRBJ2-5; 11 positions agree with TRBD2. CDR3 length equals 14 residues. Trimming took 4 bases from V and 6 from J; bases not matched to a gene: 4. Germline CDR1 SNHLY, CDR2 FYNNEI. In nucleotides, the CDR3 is TGTGCCAGCAGTGCGACTAGCGGGGAGAAGACCCAGTACTTC. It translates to CASSATSGEKTQYF.

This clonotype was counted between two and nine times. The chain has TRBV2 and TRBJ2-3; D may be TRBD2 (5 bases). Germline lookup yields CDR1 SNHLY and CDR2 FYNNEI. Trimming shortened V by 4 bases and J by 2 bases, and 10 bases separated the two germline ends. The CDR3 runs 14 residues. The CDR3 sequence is CASSGEIYTDTQYF. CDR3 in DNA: TGTGCCAGCAGTGGGGAGATTTACACAGATACGCAGTATTTT.

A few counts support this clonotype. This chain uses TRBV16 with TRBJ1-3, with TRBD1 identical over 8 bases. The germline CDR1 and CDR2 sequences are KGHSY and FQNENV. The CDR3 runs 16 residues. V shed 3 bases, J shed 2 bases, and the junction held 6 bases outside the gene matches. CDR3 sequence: CASSHGTGLTGNTIYF. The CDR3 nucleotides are TGTGCCAGCAGCCATGGGACAGGACTTACTGGAAACACCATATATTTT.

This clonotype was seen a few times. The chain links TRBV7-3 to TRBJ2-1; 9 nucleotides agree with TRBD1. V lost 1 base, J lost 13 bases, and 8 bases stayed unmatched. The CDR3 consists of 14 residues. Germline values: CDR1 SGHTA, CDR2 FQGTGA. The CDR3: CASSLSSGQGFQFF. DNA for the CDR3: TGTGCCAGCAGCTTAAGTTCGGGACAGGGATTTCAGTTCTTC.

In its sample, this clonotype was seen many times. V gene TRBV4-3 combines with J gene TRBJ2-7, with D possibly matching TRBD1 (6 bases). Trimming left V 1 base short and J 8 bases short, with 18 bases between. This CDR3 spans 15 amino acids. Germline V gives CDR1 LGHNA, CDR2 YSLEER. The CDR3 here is CASSQAPQTGSQQYF. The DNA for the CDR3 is TGCGCCAGCAGCCAAGCTCCGCAAACAGGGTCCCAGCAGTACTTC.

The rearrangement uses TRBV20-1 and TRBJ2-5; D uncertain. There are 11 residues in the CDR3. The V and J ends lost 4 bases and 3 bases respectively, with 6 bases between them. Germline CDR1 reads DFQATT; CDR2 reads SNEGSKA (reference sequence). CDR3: CSATVKETQYF. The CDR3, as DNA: TGCAGTGCTACAGTGAAAGAGACCCAGTACTTC.

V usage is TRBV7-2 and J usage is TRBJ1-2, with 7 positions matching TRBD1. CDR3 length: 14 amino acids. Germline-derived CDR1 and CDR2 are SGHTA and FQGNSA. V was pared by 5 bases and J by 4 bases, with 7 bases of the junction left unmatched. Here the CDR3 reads CASSPGTDAYGYTF. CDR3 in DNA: TGTGCCAGCAGCCCAGGGACAGACGCCTATGGCTACACCTTC.

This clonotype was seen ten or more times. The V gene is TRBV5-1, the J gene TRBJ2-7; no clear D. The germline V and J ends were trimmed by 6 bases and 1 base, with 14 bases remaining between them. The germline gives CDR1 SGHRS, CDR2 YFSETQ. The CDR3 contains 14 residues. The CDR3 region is CASNLGGVSYEQYF. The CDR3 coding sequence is TGCGCCAGCAACCTCGGTGGGGTATCCTACGAGCAGTACTTC.

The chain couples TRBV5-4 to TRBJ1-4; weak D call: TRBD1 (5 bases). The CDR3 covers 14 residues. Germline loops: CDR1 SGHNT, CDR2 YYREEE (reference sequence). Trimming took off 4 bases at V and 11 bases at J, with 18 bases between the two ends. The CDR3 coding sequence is TGTGCCAGCAGCCTTCTTGGGGCGGGAAAGAAACTGTTTTTT. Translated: CASSLLGAGKKLFF.

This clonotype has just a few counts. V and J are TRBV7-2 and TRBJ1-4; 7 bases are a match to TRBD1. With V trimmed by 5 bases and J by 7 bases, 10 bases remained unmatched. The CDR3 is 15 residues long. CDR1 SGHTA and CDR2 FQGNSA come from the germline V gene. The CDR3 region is CASSPDRAPSEKLFF. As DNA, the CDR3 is TGTGCCAGCAGCCCAGACAGGGCGCCATCTGAAAAACTGTTTTTT.

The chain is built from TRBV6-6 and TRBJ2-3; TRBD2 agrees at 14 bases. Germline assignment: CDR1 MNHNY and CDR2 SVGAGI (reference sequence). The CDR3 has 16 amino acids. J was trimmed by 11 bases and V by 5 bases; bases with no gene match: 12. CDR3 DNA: TGTGCCAGCAGTCACCTGACTAGCGGGGGGGCCCTTAAGCAGTATTTT. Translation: CASSHLTSGGALKQYF.